A single sample gave rise to the 9 T cell receptor beta chains below, sequenced in a study of cytomegalovirus exposure and HLA in healthy donors (dated by TCRdb to 2017 to 2019). Libraries were built with the immunoSEQ multiplex PCR assay. For the multiplex PCR, a mixture combining 60 forward primers for TCR Vbeta segments and 13 reverse primers for TCR Jbeta segments was used. This immuneACCESS table, as held by TCRdb, lists in-frame sequences with V and J called but not all clones. Of the missing ones, under half trace to an unresolved V gene in checked studies; the others have no known cause. The sample yields fewer than 150,000 clones; 65% to 85% were counted once. The ten largest clonotypes hold roughly 5% of the sample. Material: PBMCs. Every receptor here comes from a woman between 25 and 40 years old in good health and CMV-seropositive.

The V and J genes are TRBV19 and TRBJ1-1; possibly TRBD1 for D (5 bases). The V gene's germline CDR1 is LNHDA and CDR2 SQIVND (reference sequence). The germline V and J ends were trimmed by 7 bases and 4 bases, with 19 bases remaining between them. The CDR3 has 15 residues. CDR3 residues: CASIGGVKRGTEAFF. CDR3 DNA sequence: TGTGCCAGTATTGGGGGGGTTAAAAGGGGCACTGAAGCTTTCTTT.

This chain connects TRBV5-6 to TRBJ1-1, with TRBD1 matching 11 bases. From germline, CDR1 is SGHDT and CDR2 YYEEEE. J was trimmed by 0 bases and V by 3 bases; bases with no gene match: 4. This CDR3 contains 16 residues. This chain's CDR3 is CASSWGTGGMNTEAFF. CDR3 coding DNA: TGTGCCAGCAGCTGGGGGACAGGGGGGATGAACACTGAAGCTTTCTTT.

This CDR3 reads CASSLELETQYF. Written as DNA, the CDR3 is TGCGCCAGCAGCTTGGAGCTCGAGACCCAGTACTTC. This sequence joins TRBV5-1 and TRBJ2-5; no firm D call. From germline, CDR1 is SGHRS and CDR2 YFSETQ. V lost 0 bases to trimming and J lost 5 bases, with 5 bases between them. The CDR3 is made up of 12 amino acids.

V and J are TRBV25-1 and TRBJ1-1; possible D gene TRBD1, 5 bases. V lost 3 bases, J lost 8 bases, and 10 bases lay in between. The CDR3 extends over 12 amino acids. The germline V gene encodes CDR1 MGHDK and CDR2 SYGVNS. CDR3 bases: TGTGCCAGCAGTGAGTTAGGGGTGGAAGCTTTCTTT. Translated, it gives CASSELGVEAFF.

This clone appeared a single time. V usage is TRBV19 and J usage is TRBJ1-2; 9 positions agree with TRBD1. CDR3 length: 14 amino acids. Looked up from germline, CDR1 is LNHDA and CDR2 is SQIVND (reference sequence). V trimming: 7 bases; J trimming: 4 bases; junction bases outside the gene matches: 7. The CDR3 bases are TGTGCCAGTACCCAACAGGGGGCAAGCTATGGCTACACCTTC. It codes for CASTQQGASYGYTF.

The rearrangement uses TRBV27 and TRBJ1-6, with 7 bases identical to TRBD1. This CDR3 is 16 amino acids long. The junction had 12 bases not matched to a gene; V was cut back by 2 bases and J by 11 bases. Germline V gene sequence: CDR1 MNHEY, CDR2 SMNVEV (reference sequence). The CDR3 spells CASSLATGATLAPLHF. The CDR3 region has the DNA TGTGCCAGCAGTTTAGCTACAGGGGCAACTTTGGCACCCCTCCACTTT.

The rearrangement uses TRBV27 and TRBJ1-5; tentative D call: TRBD1 (5 bases). Germline assignment: CDR1 MNHEY and CDR2 SMNVEV (reference sequence). Trimming left V 0 bases short and J 4 bases short, with 10 bases between. This CDR3 has 15 amino acids. DNA for the CDR3: TGTGCCAGCAGTTTATCGATTTCAGGGAATCAGCCCCAGCATTTT. Its translation: CASSLSISGNQPQHF.

This chain joins TRBV9 and TRBJ2-1, with 11 bases fitting TRBD2. The CDR3 contains 15 residues. Germline CDR1 SGDLS, CDR2 YYNGEE. Unmatched junction bases numbered 4, after V lost 4 bases and J lost 4 bases. DNA of the CDR3: TGTGCCAGCAGCTCGAGACTAGCGGGGTACAATGAGCAGTTCTTC. It encodes CASSSRLAGYNEQFF.

V is TRBV30 and J is TRBJ2-3; no clear D gene. The germline V and J ends were trimmed by 0 bases and 0 bases, with 10 bases remaining between them. The CDR3 is 15 amino acids. Germline assignment: CDR1 GTSNPN and CDR2 SVGIG (reference sequence). DNA of the CDR3: TGTGCCTGGAGTGTACTCCCAGGCAGCACAGATACGCAGTATTTT. Its protein is CAWSVLPGSTDTQYF.